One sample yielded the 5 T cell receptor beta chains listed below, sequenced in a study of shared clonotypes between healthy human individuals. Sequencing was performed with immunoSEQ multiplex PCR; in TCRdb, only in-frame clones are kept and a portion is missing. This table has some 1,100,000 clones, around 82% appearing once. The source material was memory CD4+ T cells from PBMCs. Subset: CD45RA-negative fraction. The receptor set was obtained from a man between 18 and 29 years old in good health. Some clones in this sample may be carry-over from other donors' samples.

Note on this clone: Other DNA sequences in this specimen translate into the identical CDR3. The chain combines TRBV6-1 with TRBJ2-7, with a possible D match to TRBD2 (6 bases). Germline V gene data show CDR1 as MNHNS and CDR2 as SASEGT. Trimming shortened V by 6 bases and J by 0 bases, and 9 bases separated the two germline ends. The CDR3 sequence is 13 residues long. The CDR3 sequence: CASRDGSSYEQYF. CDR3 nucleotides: TGTGCCAGCAGAGACGGGAGCTCCTACGAGCAGTACTTC.

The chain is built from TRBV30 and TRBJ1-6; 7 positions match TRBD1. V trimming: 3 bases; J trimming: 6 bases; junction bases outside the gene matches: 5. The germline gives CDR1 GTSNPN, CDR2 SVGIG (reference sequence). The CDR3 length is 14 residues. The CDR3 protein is CAWRRGGPNSPLHF. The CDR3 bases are TGTGCCTGGAGAAGAGGGGGCCCTAATTCACCCCTCCACTTT. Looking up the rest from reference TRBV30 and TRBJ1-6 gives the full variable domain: SQTIHQWPATLVQPVGSPLSLECTVEGTSNPNLYWYRQAAGRGLQLLFYSVGIGQISSEVPQNLSASRPQDRQFILSSKKLLLSDSGFYLCAWRRGGPNSPLHFGNGTRLTVT.

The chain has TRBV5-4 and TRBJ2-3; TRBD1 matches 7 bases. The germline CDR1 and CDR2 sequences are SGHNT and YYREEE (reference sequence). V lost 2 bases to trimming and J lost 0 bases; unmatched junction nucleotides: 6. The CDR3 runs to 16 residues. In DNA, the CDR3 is TGTGCCAGCAGCTTTGGGACAGACACTAGCACAGATACGCAGTATTTT. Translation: CASSFGTDTSTDTQYF.

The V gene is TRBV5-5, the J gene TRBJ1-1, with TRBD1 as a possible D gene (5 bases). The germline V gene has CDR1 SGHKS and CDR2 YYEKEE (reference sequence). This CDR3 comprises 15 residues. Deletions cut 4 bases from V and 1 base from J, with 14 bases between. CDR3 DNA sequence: TGTGCCAGCAGCCCCGGGGCACGGACGAACACTGAAGCTTTCTTT. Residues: CASSPGARTNTEAFF.

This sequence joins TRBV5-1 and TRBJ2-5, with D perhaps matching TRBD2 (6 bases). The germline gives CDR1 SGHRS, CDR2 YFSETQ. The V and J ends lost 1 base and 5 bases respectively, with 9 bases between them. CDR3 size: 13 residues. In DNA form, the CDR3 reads TGCGCCAGCAGCTTGAGACTAGAGGAGACCCAGTACTTC. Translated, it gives CASSLRLEETQYF.